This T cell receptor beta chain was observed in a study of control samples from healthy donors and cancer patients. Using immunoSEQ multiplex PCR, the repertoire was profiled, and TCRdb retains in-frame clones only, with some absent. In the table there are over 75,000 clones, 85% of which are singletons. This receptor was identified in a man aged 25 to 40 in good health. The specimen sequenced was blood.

The CDR3 here is CASSPQGLMYNEQFF. The DNA for the CDR3 is TGTGCCAGTAGCCCCCAGGGACTTATGTACAATGAGCAGTTCTTC. This chain links TRBV19 with TRBJ2-1; D perhaps matches TRBD2 (6 bases). Germline V gene lookup returns CDR1 LNHDA and CDR2 SQIVND (reference sequence). Trimming removed 6 bases at V and 4 bases at J, with 16 bases between. CDR3 size: 15 residues.